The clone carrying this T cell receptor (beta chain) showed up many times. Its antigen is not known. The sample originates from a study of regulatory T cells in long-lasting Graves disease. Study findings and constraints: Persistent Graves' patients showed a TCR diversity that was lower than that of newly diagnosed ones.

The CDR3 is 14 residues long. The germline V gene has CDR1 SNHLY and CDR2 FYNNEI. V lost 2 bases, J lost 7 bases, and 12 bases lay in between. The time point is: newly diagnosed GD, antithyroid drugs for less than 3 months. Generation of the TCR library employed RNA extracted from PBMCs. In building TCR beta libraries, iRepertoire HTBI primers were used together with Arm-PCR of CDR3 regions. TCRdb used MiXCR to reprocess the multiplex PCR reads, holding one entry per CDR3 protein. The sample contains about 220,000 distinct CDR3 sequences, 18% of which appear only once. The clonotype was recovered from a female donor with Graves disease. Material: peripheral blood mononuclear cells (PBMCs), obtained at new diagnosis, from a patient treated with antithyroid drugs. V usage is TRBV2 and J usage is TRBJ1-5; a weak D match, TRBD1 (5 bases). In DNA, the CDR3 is TGTGCCAGCAGTGAACTCCGTGGGGACCAGCCCCAGCATTTT. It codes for CASSELRGDQPQHF.